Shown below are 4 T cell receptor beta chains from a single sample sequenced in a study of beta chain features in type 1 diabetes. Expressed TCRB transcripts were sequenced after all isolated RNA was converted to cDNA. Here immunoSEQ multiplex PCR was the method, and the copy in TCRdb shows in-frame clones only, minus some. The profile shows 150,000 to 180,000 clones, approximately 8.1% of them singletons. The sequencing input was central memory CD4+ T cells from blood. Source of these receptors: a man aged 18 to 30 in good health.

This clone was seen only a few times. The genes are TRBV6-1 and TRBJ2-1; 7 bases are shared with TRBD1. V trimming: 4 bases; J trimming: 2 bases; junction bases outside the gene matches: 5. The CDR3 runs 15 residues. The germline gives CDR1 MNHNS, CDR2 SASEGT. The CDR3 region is CASSVAGGTYNEQFF. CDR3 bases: TGTGCCAGCAGTGTAGCAGGGGGTACCTACAATGAGCAGTTCTTC.

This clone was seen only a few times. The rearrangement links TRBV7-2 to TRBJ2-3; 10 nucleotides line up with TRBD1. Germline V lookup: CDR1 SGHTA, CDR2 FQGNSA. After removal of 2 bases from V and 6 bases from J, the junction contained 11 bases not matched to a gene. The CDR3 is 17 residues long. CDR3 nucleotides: TGTGCCAGCAGCTTATATCTGTGGGGACAGGGGCAGGATACGCAGTATTTT. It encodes CASSLYLWGQGQDTQYF.

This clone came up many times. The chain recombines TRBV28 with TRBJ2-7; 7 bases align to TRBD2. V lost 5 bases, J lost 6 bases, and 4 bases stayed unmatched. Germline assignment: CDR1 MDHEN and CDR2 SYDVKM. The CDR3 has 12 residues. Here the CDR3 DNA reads TGTGCCAGCAGTCCGCCGGGGGGCGAGCAGTACTTC. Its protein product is CASSPPGGEQYF.

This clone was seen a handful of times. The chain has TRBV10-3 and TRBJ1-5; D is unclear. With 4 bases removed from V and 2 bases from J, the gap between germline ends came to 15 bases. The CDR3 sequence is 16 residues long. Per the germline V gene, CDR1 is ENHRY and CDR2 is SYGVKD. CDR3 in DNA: TGTGCCATCAGTGGTCGCGACGACGGGGGCAATCAGCCCCAGCATTTT. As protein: CAISGRDDGGNQPQHF.